This TCR beta chain was retrieved from a study of cytomegalovirus exposure and HLA in healthy donors. Study-level background: The platform used for the 120 or so validation repertoires matched that of the approximately 670 first-cohort repertoires, a later analysis reported. Regarding the study as a whole: Associated with cytomegalovirus, according to the listing, were around 160 TCR beta chains.

The donors were part of the validation cohort of around 110 subjects. That cohort was separate from the first cohort, which comprised 550 to 750 subjects. The CDR3 runs to 15 residues. J gave up 3 bases and V 4 bases, and 7 bases lay outside the gene matches. Germline V CDR1 and CDR2: KGHSH, LQKENI. Clones were read by immunoSEQ multiplex PCR, and TCRdb kept only the in-frame ones, dropping some. The profile shows approximately 160,000 clones, approximately 80% of them singletons. With regard to this clone: As yet, its antigen is unknown.

Material for sequencing was PBMCs. This TCR was sampled from a man aged 25-45 years in good health and CMV-seropositive. The V and J genes are TRBV18 and TRBJ1-1, with 8 bases fitting TRBD1. CDR3 amino acids: CASSQGQGLYTEAFF. The CDR3 DNA reads as TGTGCCAGCTCACAAGGACAGGGTCTTTACACTGAAGCTTTCTTT.